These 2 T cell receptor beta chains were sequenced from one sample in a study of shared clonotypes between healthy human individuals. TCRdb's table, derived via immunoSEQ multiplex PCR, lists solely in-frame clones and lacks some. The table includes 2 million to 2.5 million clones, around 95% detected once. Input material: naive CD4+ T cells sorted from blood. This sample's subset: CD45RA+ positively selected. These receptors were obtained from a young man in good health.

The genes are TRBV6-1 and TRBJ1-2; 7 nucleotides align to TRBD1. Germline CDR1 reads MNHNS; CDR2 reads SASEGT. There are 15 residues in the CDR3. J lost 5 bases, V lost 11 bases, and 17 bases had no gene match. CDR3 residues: CAGSTGAADAYGYTF. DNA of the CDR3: TGTGCCGGCTCTACAGGGGCCGCCGACGCTTATGGCTACACCTTC.

The CDR3 coding sequence is TGTGCCAGCAGCTTCAAAGGGGAGGGGTACGAGCAGTACTTC. This encodes CASSFKGEGYEQYF. The gene calls are TRBV9 and TRBJ2-7; 7 bases are a match to TRBD2. Germline values: CDR1 SGDLS, CDR2 YYNGEE. V trimming: 4 bases; J trimming: 4 bases; junction bases outside the gene matches: 8. CDR3 length: 14 amino acids.